The clone carrying this T cell receptor beta chain was seen only a few times. The sample belongs to a study of blood T cell repertoires in COVID-19. Turning to the study itself: Acute and convalescent COVID-19 samples came from the United States, Italy and Spain. T cells, B-cell-depleted T cells, or PBMCs supplied cDNA or gDNA.

The CDR3 extends over 14 amino acids. CDR1 is LNHNV and CDR2 is YYDKDF in the germline V gene (reference sequence). Trimming took off 7 bases at V and 3 bases at J, with 12 bases between the two ends. Authors' data handling: Amplification of reference gene primers was used by the study to estimate nucleated cell counts. The assay was immunoSEQ multiplex PCR, and TCRdb's table has in-frame clones only and misses some. D and trimming come from the DNA, and the V and J calls and clone size come from that table. The table lists around 110,000 clones, roughly nine tenths of them singletons. This clonotype was sampled from a man aged 35 to 55 with acute or convalescent COVID-19. Sequencing was performed on peripheral blood. The chain employs TRBV15 and TRBJ2-2, with D possibly TRBD2 on 5 matching bases. The CDR3 region is CATTAGVHTGELFF. CDR3 coding DNA: TGTGCCACCACCGCCGGGGTACACACCGGGGAGCTGTTTTTT.